The T cell receptor (beta chain) described here comes from a study of T cell clonality in common variable immunodeficiency. Study-wide results and caveats: What drives increased CVID clonality needs T cell subpopulation sequencing. Common variable immunodeficiency TCR beta sequences reportedly had fewer deletions and N-nucleotide insertions.

TCRdb's table, derived via immunoSEQ multiplex PCR, lists solely in-frame clones and lacks some. Observed in the sample are about 1,600 clones, none of them singletons. In germline, CDR1 is SGHTA, CDR2 FQGNSA. With 5 bases removed from V and 7 bases from J, the gap between germline ends came to 14 bases. The CDR3 sequence is 13 residues long. This clone was seen more than once but under ten times. Its cognate antigen is unknown. The CDR3 goes on 3 residues after the read ends, and that part is filled in from the germline J gene. For at least one year, all CVID subjects received replacement immunoglobulin.

V gene TRBV7-2 combines with J gene TRBJ2-5; D call uncertain. The specimen sequenced was peripheral blood mononuclear cells. The TCR originated in a human donor with common variable immunodeficiency. The CDR3 bases that were read are TGTGCCAGCAGCCCCACCACTCCGGGGACC. It codes for CASSPTTPGT. The complete CDR3 reads CASSPTTPGTQYF.